This T cell receptor (beta chain) was captured by sequencing in a study of cytomegalovirus exposure and HLA in healthy donors. Study-level findings and limits: The study designated roughly 160 TCR beta chains cytomegalovirus-associated. Later genetic work tied a missense DCLRE1C variant to beta-chain V and J trimming.

It was healthy bone marrow donors who served as donors. PCR used 60 Vbeta primers and 13 Jbeta primers. The authors' processing: Counted up in a later analysis, unique TCR beta chains came to roughly 80 million, with around 10 million shared. The table came from immunoSEQ multiplex PCR; TCRdb's copy has only in-frame clones and leaves some out. The V and J calls and the clone size are those of that table, but D and trimming were determined from the DNA. Here the sample spans around 150,000 clones, approximately 80% being singletons. About this clone: As yet, its antigen is unknown.

The source material was PBMCs. The TCR sequence derives from a man aged 25 to 40 in good health and CMV-seropositive.

The CDR3, as DNA: TGTGCCAGCAGCCCCGACAGGGGGAACACCGGGGAGCTGTTTTTT. Its translation is CASSPDRGNTGELFF. This chain links TRBV5-6 with TRBJ2-2, with 8 positions matching TRBD1. J lost 1 base, V lost 4 bases, and 3 bases had no gene match. This CDR3 contains 15 residues. Per germline, CDR1 SGHDT and CDR2 YYEEEE.